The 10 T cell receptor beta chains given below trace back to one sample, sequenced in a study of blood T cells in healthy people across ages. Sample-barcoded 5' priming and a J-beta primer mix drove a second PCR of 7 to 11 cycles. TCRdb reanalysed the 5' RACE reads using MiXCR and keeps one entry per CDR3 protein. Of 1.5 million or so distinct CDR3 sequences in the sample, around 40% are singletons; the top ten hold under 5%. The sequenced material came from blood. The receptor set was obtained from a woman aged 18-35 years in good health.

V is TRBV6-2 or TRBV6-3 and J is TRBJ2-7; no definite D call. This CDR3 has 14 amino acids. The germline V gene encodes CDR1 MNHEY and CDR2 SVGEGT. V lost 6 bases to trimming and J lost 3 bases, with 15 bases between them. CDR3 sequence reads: CASSPNRAHYEQYF. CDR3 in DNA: TGTGCCAGCAGCCCGAATCGAGCCCACTACGAGCAGTACTTC.

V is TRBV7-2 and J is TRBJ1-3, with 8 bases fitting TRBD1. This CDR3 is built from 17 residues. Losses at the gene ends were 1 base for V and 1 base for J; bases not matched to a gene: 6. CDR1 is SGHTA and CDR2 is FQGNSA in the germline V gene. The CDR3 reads CASSLVPGGTSGNTIYF. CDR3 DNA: TGTGCCAGCAGCTTAGTTCCAGGGGGCACGTCTGGAAACACCATATATTTT.

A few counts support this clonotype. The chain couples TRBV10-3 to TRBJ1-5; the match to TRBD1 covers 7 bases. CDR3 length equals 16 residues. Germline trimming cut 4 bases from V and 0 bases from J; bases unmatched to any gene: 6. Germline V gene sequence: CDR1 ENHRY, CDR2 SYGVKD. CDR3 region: CAISAGTVYSNQPQHF. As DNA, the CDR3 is TGTGCCATCAGTGCAGGGACAGTATATAGCAATCAGCCCCAGCATTTT.

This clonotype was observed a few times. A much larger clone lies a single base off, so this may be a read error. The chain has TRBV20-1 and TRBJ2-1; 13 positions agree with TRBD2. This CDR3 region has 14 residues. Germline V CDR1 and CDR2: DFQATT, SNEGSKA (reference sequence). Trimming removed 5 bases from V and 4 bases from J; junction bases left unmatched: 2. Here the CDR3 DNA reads TGCAGTGCTGGACTAGCGGGAGAATACAATGAGCAGTTCTTC. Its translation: CSAGLAGEYNEQFF.

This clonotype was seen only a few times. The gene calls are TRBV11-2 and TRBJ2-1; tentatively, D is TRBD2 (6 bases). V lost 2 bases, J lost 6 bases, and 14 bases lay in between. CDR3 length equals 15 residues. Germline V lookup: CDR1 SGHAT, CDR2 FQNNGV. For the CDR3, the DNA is TGTGCCAGCAGCTTACTCCCGGGGGTCCTCAATGAGCAGTTCTTC. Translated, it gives CASSLLPGVLNEQFF.

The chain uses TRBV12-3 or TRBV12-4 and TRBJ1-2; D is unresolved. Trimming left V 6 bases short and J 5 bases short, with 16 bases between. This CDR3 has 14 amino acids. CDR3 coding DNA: TGTGCCAGCAGCTCATTTGGGGTAGAGTATGGCTACACCTTC. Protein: CASSSFGVEYGYTF.

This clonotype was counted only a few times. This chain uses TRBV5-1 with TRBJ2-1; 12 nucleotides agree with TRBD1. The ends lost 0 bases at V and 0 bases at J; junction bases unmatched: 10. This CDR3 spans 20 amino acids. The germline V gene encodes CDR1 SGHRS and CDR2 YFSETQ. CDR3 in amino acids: CASSLGWDRGPWSSYNEQFF. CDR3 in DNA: TGCGCCAGCAGCTTGGGGTGGGACAGGGGGCCTTGGAGCTCCTACAATGAGCAGTTCTTC.

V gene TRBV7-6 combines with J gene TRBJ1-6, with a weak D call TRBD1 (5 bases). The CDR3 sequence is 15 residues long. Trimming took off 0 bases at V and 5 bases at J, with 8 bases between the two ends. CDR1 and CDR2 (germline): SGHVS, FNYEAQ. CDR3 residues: CASSLAYRNNSPLHF. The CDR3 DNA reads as TGTGCCAGCAGCTTAGCGTACAGGAATAATTCACCCCTCCACTTT.

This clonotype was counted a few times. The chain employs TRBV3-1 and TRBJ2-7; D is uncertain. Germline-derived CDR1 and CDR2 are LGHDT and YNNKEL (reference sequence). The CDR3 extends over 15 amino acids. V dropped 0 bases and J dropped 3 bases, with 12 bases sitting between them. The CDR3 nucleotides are TGTGCCAGCAGCCAAGACGGCGTTTGGATCTACGAGCAGTACTTC. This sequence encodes CASSQDGVWIYEQYF.

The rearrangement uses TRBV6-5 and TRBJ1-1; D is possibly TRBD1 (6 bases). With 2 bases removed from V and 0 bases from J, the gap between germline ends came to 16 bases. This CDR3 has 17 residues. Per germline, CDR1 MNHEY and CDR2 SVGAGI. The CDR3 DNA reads TGTGCCAGCAGTTACGGGGGGCAGGGGCGGATGAACACTGAAGCTTTCTTT. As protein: CASSYGGQGRMNTEAFF.